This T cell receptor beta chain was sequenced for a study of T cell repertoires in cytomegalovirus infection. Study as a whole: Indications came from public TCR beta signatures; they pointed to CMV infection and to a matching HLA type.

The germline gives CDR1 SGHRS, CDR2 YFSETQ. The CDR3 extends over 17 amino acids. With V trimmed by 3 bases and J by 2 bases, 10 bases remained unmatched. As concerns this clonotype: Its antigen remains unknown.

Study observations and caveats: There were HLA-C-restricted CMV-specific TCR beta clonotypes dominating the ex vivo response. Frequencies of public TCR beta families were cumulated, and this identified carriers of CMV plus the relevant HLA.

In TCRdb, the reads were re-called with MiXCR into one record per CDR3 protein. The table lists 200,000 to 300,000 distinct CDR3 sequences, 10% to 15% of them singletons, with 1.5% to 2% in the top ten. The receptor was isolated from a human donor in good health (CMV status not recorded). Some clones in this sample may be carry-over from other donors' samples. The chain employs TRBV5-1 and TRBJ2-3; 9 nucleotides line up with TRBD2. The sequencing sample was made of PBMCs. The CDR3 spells CASSSNPSGVLTDTQYF. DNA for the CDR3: TGCGCCAGCAGCTCGAATCCTAGCGGGGTACTCACAGATACGCAGTATTTT.